The TCR beta chain under discussion was sequenced for a study of CD8 T cell repertoires and HIV-1 epitope variants (dated by TCRdb to the early 2020s). Background on the whole study: Twenty-five peptides representing autologous and known Gag and Nef epitope variants were each used to stimulate T cells in separate culture wells. A CMV, EBV and flu peptide pool, the Ebola AY9 epitope as negative control, and a no-peptide well were included as control conditions. Three Gag epitope families and Nef HW9 and YT9 were included among the tested epitopes. T cells were enriched using the EasySep Human T Cell Enrichment Kit and then co-cultured with an equal number of autologous T cell-negative cells acting as antigen-presenting cells. The cultures were grown for ten to eleven days in IMDM with gentamicin, and half of the media was changed on days 3 and 7 with IL-2, IL-7 and IL-15 added. An aliquot of 1M T cells was set aside as an uncultured baseline condition, separate from the approximately 91 T cell cultures. A total of about 87 T cell cultures were run, with each culture condition done in triplicate except for one peptide, which was done in duplicate. Broad study findings and their caveats: Under ten antigen-specific TCR beta clonotypes were identified, and six of them appeared cross-reactive for autologous or known escape epitope variants. The Nef KF9 family was recognized by five clonotypes and the HW9 family by one, and no responses to the TAALDMSHF plasma variant were observed. Only TCR beta chains were identified by the assay, and proliferation to antigen, not T cell function or cytokine profile, was indicated.

The EasySep Human CD8+ T Cell Enrichment Kit was used on day 10 to isolate CD8+ T cells from every culture. V is cut by 10 bases and J by 2 bases, and the space between the germline ends is 9 bases. Spanning cysteine to phenylalanine, the CDR3 consists of 12 amino acids. The DNA shown is the 36-base CDR3, in frame from base 1. Reading the germline V gene (reference sequence) gives CDR1 WNHNN and CDR2 SYGVQD. Regarding this clone: Its antigen is currently not known. The sample holds no much larger clone one base away, and base qualities are not on file.

Sequencing of TCR beta CDR3 regions was done on the immunoSEQ platform at survey depth. The QIAamp DNA micro kit was used to extract genomic DNA from every cultured and uncultured CD8+ T cell population. Per the source publication's procedure: Any sample with under 5,000 productive reads was excluded, and this exclusion removed about 6.5% of the roughly 75 cultures stimulated with HIV peptides. Sequences were trimmed to CDR3 by a MANAFEST web app, and nonproductive sequences, CDR3s under 5 amino acids, and sequences not starting with C or ending with F/W were removed. Antigen-specific clonotypes had to expand in at least 2 of 3 replicates versus no-peptide control at FDR 0.01, only within one epitope family. In addition, a specific clonotype needed a frequency at least fivefold higher than in wells stimulated with peptides from other epitope families. TCRdb provides this immuneACCESS table in a form limited to in-frame rearrangements. Some clones are lacking; in checked studies, under half of them reflect an unresolved V gene, and why the rest are absent is not known. Clone size and V and J calls were adopted from that table, with D and trimming inferred from the DNA. The sample table lists over a thousand clones, 50% to 80% of them with a count of one. The ten largest clones add up to about 48% of the sample.

The TCR sequence derives from a male donor with HIV. The sample comprised cultured CD8+ T cells derived from PBMCs. Recombination joined TRBV10-1 with TRBJ2-1, with no confidently assigned D gene. The CDR3 reads CANRGAYNEQFF. The bases read TGCGCCAACCGCGGCGCCTACAATGAGCAGTTCTTC.